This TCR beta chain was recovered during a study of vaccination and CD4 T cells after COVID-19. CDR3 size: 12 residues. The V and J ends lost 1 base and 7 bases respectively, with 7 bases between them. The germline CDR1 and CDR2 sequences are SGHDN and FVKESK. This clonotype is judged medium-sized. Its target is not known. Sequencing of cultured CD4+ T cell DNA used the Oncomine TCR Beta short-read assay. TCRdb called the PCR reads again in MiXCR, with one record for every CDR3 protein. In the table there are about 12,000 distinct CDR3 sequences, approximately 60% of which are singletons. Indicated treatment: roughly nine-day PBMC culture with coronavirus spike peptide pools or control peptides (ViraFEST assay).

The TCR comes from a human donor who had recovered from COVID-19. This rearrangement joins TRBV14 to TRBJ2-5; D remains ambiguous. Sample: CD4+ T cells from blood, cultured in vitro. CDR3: CASSQVVGTQYF. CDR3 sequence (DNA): TGTGCCAGCAGCCAAGTAGTTGGGACCCAGTACTTC.